Below are 11 T cell receptor beta chains sequenced from a single sample in a study of cytomegalovirus exposure and HLA in healthy donors (TCRdb year 2017). The protocol used for the library was the immunoSEQ multiplex PCR assay. The multiplex PCR relied on a mix of 60 forward primers for TCR Vbeta segments and 13 reverse primers for TCR Jbeta segments. This is the immuneACCESS table as TCRdb keeps it, with only in-frame sequences that have V and J called. A part of the clones is gone; compared with another copy, unresolved V genes explain less than half, and the rest is unexplained. The table for this sample lists 210,000 or so clones; approximately 88% of them were counted only once. The ten most abundant clones make up about 0.77% of the sample. Sequencing was performed on PBMCs. These receptors were obtained from a boy between 2 and 15 years old in good health and CMV-seronegative.

The chain couples TRBV11-2 to TRBJ2-5; 11 positions agree with TRBD2. Germline V gives CDR1 SGHAT, CDR2 FQNNGV. The V gene end was trimmed by 2 bases and the J gene end by 5 bases; junction bases not matched to a gene: 7. CDR3 length: 16 residues. CDR3 sequence: CASSLYFSGRGETQYF. The CDR3, as DNA: TGTGCCAGCAGCTTATATTTTAGCGGGAGGGGGGAGACCCAGTACTTC.

The chain combines TRBV6-1 with TRBJ1-3; 9 bases agree with TRBD1. V lost 6 bases, J lost 4 bases, and 4 bases stayed unmatched. In germline, CDR1 is MNHNS, CDR2 SASEGT. CDR3 length: 14 amino acids. Here the CDR3 reads CASRDRGVGNTIYF. CDR3 in DNA: TGTGCCAGCAGGGACAGGGGTGTAGGAAACACCATATATTTT.

The CDR3 region is CASSSLGEGYNEQFF. The CDR3 nucleotides read TGTGCCAGCAGCTCCTTAGGGGAGGGCTACAATGAGCAGTTCTTC. This sequence joins TRBV11-2 and TRBJ2-1, with TRBD2 matching over 7 bases. Germline V gene sequence: CDR1 SGHAT, CDR2 FQNNGV. CDR3 length equals 15 residues. Trimming at V came to 4 bases and at J to 3 bases, leaving 6 bases not matched to a gene.

J is TRBJ1-1 and V is TRBV30; D remains ambiguous. Germline CDR1 is GTSNPN and CDR2 is SVGIG (reference sequence). CDR3 size: 14 residues. Trimming stripped 4 bases from V and 0 bases from J, with 12 bases between. This CDR3 is CAWNEVYLNTEAFF. CDR3 bases: TGTGCCTGGAACGAGGTCTATTTGAACACTGAAGCTTTCTTT.

J is TRBJ1-3 and V is TRBV6-1, with 7 positions matching TRBD1. Germline V lookup: CDR1 MNHNS, CDR2 SASEGT. The V and J ends lost 5 bases and 2 bases, in that order; junction bases with no gene match: 3. This CDR3 is built from 14 residues. The CDR3 coding sequence is TGTGCCAGCAGTCTAGACAGGGCTGGAAACACCATATATTTT. Translation gives CASSLDRAGNTIYF.

This clone was found once. The chain is built from TRBV19 and TRBJ1-4, with TRBD1 matching 8 bases. CDR3 length: 17 amino acids. The ends lost 5 bases at V and 6 bases at J; junction bases unmatched: 14. The V gene's germline CDR1 is LNHDA and CDR2 SQIVND (reference sequence). The CDR3 protein is CASSPPGQVRGHEKLFF. The DNA for the CDR3 is TGTGCCAGTAGTCCGCCGGGACAGGTCCGGGGGCATGAAAAACTGTTTTTT.

The rearrangement joins TRBV7-2 to TRBJ2-5; D uncertain. CDR3 length: 12 residues. Looked up from germline, CDR1 is SGHTA and CDR2 is FQGNSA. The germline V and J ends were trimmed by 1 base and 5 bases, with 5 bases remaining between them. The CDR3 protein is CASSLDLETQYF. CDR3 bases: TGTGCCAGCAGCTTAGATCTTGAGACCCAGTACTTC.

The chain carries TRBV30 and TRBJ2-5; D is undetermined. The end of the DNA aligns better with TRBJ2-7, so the J call may be wrong. Germline V gene sequence: CDR1 GTSNPN, CDR2 SVGIG (reference sequence). The CDR3 runs 13 residues. CDR3 nucleotide sequence: TGTGCCTGGAGTCCGGACGGAGACTACGAGCAGTACTTC. Translating gives CAWSPDGDYEQYF.

The chain combines TRBV2 with TRBJ2-5; the D is unclear. In germline, CDR1 is SNHLY, CDR2 FYNNEI. This CDR3 comprises 13 residues. Trimming pared 4 bases from V and 5 bases from J, leaving 11 bases between. DNA for the CDR3: TGTGCCAGCAGTGGTATTCCGAGGGAGACCCAGTACTTC. This translates into CASSGIPRETQYF.

This clone has a handful of counts. This rearrangement joins TRBV29-1 to TRBJ2-5, with 7 positions matching TRBD1. CDR1 and CDR2 from the germline V gene are SQVTM and ANQGSEA. The J segment lost 5 bases and the V segment lost 6 bases, leaving 9 bases of the junction unmatched. The CDR3 contains 13 residues. The CDR3 DNA is TGCAGCGTCTTAGACAGGGTCGGCGAGACCCAGTACTTC. Translating it yields CSVLDRVGETQYF.

The chain combines TRBV6-4 with TRBJ2-1; 12 positions match TRBD2. The V gene end was trimmed by 6 bases and the J gene end by 7 bases; junction bases not matched to a gene: 4. From germline, CDR1 is MRHNA and CDR2 SNTAGT. There are 14 residues in the CDR3. CDR3 coding DNA: TGTGCCAGCAGCTGGACTAGCGGGGTAAATGAGCAGTTCTTC. Its translation is CASSWTSGVNEQFF.